The clone carrying this T cell receptor beta chain appeared a few times. Trimming removed 6 bases from V and 4 bases from J, with 9 bases in between. Germline V gene sequence: CDR1 LNHDA, CDR2 SQIVND (reference sequence). The CDR3 has 12 amino acids. Sequenced by immunoSEQ multiplex PCR; TCRdb stores in-frame clones only, minus some. The sample lists 30,000 to 35,000 clones; approximately 70% were seen once. These data come from a study of T cells in tumors after PD-1 blockade. Specimen: PBMCs, collected after anti-PD-1 treatment. The chain carries TRBV19 and TRBJ1-1; D call uncertain. The sequence derives from a human donor with basal cell carcinoma. In DNA, the CDR3 is TGTGCCAGTAGATCCACGGGCACTGAAGCTTTCTTT. This encodes CASRSTGTEAFF.